Each of the 6 T cell receptor beta chains below was sequenced from the same sample in a study of blood T cells in healthy people across ages. A second roughly 6 to 11 cycle PCR used barcoded and J-beta primers. TCRdb processed the 5' RACE reads anew with MiXCR; each CDR3 protein has one entry. Of 1.4 million or so distinct CDR3 sequences listed, roughly 43% are singletons. Sequencing input: blood. All receptors come from a woman between 18 and 29 years old in good health.

This chain links TRBV12-3 or TRBV12-4 with TRBJ2-7, with D tentatively TRBD2 (5 bases). V dropped 5 bases and J dropped 1 base, with 12 bases sitting between them. The CDR3 length is 14 residues. CDR3 protein: CASSVRVTSYEQYF. Written as DNA, the CDR3 is TGTGCCAGCAGTGTGAGGGTAACATCCTACGAGCAGTACTTC.

This clonotype has just a few counts. The chain couples TRBV20-1 to TRBJ2-3; the D is unclear. Germline V gene lookup returns CDR1 DFQATT and CDR2 SNEGSKA (reference sequence). The CDR3 extends over 12 amino acids. V was clipped by 0 bases and J by 7 bases, with 8 bases between them. The DNA for the CDR3 is TGCAGTGCTAGAGACGTAGCCAATACGCAGTATTTT. This sequence encodes CSARDVANTQYF.

With respect to this clonotype: The junction does not match germline at one end; this may be a read error. This chain connects TRBV4-2 to TRBJ2-6, with D perhaps TRBD1 (5 bases). The CDR3 has 16 residues. The germline gives CDR1 LGHNA, CDR2 YNFKEQ. CDR3 loop: CASSQDSNLGANVLTF. The CDR3 DNA sequence: TGTGCCAGCAGCCAAGACTCAAATCTAGGGGCCAACGTCCTAACTTTC.

Regarding this clonotype: One end of the junction fails to match germline, which may point to a read error. This rearrangement joins TRBV7-2 to TRBJ2-3; D perhaps matches TRBD2 (5 bases). Germline lookup yields CDR1 SGHTA and CDR2 FQGNSA. CDR3 length equals 13 residues. The CDR3 reads CAGSYRDTDTQYF. CDR3 DNA sequence: TGTGCCGGCAGCTACCGGGACACAGATACGCAGTATTTT.

This clonotype was seen a few times. The chain recombines TRBV4-2 with TRBJ2-3, with 7 bases fitting TRBD2. This CDR3 is built from 20 residues. The V gene's germline CDR1 is LGHNA and CDR2 YNFKEQ. V lost 1 base to trimming and J lost 2 bases; unmatched junction nucleotides: 18. CDR3 nucleotides: TGTGCCAGCAGCCAAGGGGCGCCCCAGGATAGCGGGTTCGACACAGATACGCAGTATTTT. Translation gives CASSQGAPQDSGFDTDTQYF.

J is TRBJ2-4 and V is TRBV28; D is undetermined. TRBJ2-5 explains the end of the DNA better; the J call may be wrong. Germline CDR1 is MDHEN and CDR2 is SYDVKM. CDR3 length: 13 amino acids. CDR3 nucleotide sequence: TGTGCCAGCAGAGTGGATATCGCGGAGACCCAGTACTTC. It encodes CASRVDIAETQYF.